This T cell receptor (beta chain) was captured by sequencing in a study of glioma-infiltrating T cells after dendritic cell vaccination. The wider study: Dendritic cell vaccine was injected intradermally three times, biweekly.

A remark on this clone: The target antigen is unknown.

Amplification used 60 V beta primers and 13 J beta primers. Repertoires were generated with immunoSEQ multiplex PCR, while TCRdb's copy carries only in-frame clones and drops some. Among approximately 92,000 clones listed, more than 70% were seen once. This CDR3 is built from 11 residues. Trimming left V 6 bases short and J 6 bases short, with 9 bases between. Germline-derived CDR1 and CDR2 are MDHEN and SYDVKM. The time point was: after dendritic cell vaccination, including at tumor progression/relapse. Regarding the study as a whole: Higher TCR clonality did not directly relate to longer survival. Higher pretreatment TIL content predicted longer progression-free time and survival.

The chain combines TRBV28 with TRBJ2-7; the D gene is possibly TRBD1 (5 bases). This TCR derives from a human donor with glioblastoma. This material consisted of blood, taken after dendritic cell vaccination. CDR3 sequence: CASSRVTEQYF. CDR3 DNA: TGTGCCAGCAGCAGGGTTACCGAGCAGTACTTC.